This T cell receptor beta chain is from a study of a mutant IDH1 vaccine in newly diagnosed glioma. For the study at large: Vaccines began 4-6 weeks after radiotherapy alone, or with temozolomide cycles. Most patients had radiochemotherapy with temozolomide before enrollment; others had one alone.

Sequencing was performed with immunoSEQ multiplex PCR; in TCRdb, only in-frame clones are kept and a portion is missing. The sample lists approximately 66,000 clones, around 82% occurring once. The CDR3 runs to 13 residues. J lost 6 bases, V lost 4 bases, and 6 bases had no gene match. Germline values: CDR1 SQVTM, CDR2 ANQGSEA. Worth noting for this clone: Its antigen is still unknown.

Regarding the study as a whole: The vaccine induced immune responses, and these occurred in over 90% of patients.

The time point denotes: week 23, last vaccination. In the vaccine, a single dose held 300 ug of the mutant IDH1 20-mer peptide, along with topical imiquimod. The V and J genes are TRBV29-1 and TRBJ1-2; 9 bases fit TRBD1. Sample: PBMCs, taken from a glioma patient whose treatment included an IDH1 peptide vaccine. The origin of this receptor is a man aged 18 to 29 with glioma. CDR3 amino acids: CSVGRGTGHGYTF. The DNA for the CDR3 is TGCAGCGTTGGCCGGGGGACAGGGCATGGCTACACCTTC.